This T cell receptor (beta chain) was sequenced during a study of cytomegalovirus exposure and HLA in healthy donors. Study-level points and caveats: A later analysis showed HLA-associated TCR beta chains outstripping equally common others in clonal expansion.

Vbeta (60) and Jbeta (13) primers were used in the PCR. Here immunoSEQ multiplex PCR was the method, and the copy in TCRdb shows in-frame clones only, minus some. The table has about 130,000 clones, around 82% seen once. A note on this clone: The target antigen is unknown.

Germline loops: CDR1 LNHNV, CDR2 YYDKDF (reference sequence). V dropped 0 bases and J dropped 12 bases, with 12 bases sitting between them. This CDR3 has 12 residues. This chain joins TRBV15 and TRBJ2-7, with D perhaps TRBD2 (6 bases). This sequence was found in a man in his forties in good health and CMV-seronegative. The specimen was PBMCs. The CDR3 DNA reads TGTGCCACCAGCAGAGATGAGGGGAGGCGGTACTTC. It translates to CATSRDEGRRYF.